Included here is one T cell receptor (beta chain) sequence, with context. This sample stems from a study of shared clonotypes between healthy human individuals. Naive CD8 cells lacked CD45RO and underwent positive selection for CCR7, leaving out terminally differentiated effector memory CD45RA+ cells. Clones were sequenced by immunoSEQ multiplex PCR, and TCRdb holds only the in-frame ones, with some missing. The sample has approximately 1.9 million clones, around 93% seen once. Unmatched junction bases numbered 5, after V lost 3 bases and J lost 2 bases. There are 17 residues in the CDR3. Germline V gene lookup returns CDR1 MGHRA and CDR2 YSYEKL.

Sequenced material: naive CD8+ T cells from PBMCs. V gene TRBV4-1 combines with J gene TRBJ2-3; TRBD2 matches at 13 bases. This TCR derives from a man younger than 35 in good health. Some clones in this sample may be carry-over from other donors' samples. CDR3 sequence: CASSQVGTSGITDTQYF. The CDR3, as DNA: TGCGCCAGCAGCCAGGTTGGGACTAGCGGGATCACAGATACGCAGTATTTT.